The present T cell receptor beta chain was sequenced within a study of T cell responses to AZD1222 COVID-19 vaccine. This clone has just one count. As yet, its antigen is unknown. Study-wide findings and caveats: Just 6 or 7 people given AZD1222 tested seropositive at baseline. Donors skewed white British and female; clonal diversity was possibly underestimated. Spike as a whole was targeted by vaccine-associated CD4 TCRs, dominant at 160-218 and 743-854.

The ends lost 1 base at V and 3 bases at J; junction bases unmatched: 9. Germline loops: CDR1 LNHDA, CDR2 SQIVND (reference sequence). This CDR3 is built from 16 residues. Libraries were prepared by immunoSEQ multiplex PCR; TCRdb keeps only in-frame clonotypes and omits some of them. The table shows approximately 190,000 clones, with 90% to 95% occurring only once. The sequence was obtained from an adult who received the AZD1222 COVID-19 vaccine. The sample consisted of peripheral blood, taken 28 days after the second AZD1222 dose. This rearrangement joins TRBV19 to TRBJ2-7; 7 bases fit TRBD1. CDR3 loop: CASSIGVGTESYEQYF. CDR3 in DNA: TGTGCCAGTAGTATAGGTGTAGGGACAGAGAGCTACGAGCAGTACTTC.